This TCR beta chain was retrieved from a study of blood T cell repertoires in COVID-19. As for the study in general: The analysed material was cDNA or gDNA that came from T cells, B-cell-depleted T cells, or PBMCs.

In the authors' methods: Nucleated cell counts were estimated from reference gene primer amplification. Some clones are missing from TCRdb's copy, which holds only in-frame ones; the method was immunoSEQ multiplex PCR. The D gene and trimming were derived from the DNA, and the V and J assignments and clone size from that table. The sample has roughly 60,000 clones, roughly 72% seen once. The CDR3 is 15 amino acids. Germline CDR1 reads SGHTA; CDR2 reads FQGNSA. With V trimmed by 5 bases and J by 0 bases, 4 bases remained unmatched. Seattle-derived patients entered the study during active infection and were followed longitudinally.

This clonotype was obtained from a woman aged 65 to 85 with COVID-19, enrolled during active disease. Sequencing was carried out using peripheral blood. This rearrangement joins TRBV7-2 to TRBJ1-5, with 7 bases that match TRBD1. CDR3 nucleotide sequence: TGTGCCAGCAGCCTAGACAGGGATAGCAATCAGCCCCAGCATTTT. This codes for CASSLDRDSNQPQHF.